A single T cell receptor (beta chain) is shown here with its context. The antigen is unknown. Genomic DNA of each subset was evenly split across several immunoSEQ plates. The repertoire was sequenced with immunoSEQ multiplex PCR; TCRdb's copy has only in-frame clones and lacks some. The sample shows 630,000 or so clones, roughly 98% of them seen only once. V was cut by 3 bases and J by 7 bases, with 11 bases left in between. Germline CDR1 is SGDLS and CDR2 is YYNGEE. This CDR3 has 13 residues. CD8 cells classed as naive were CD45RO-negative and positively selected for CCR7, excluding terminally differentiated effector memory CD45RA+ cells. This specimen comes from a study of shared clonotypes between healthy human individuals. Findings of the study overall: Estimated richness values were generally larger in naive subsets than in memory subsets.

The chain joins TRBV9 to TRBJ2-1; D gene uncertain. This receptor was identified in a man aged 25-45 years in good health. Sample: naive CD8+ T cells sorted from blood. CDR3 sequence (DNA): TGTGCCAGCAGCGCAACCCTAAAAAATGAGCAGTTCTTC. Translation gives CASSATLKNEQFF.